The 22 T cell receptor beta chains given below trace back to one sample, sequenced in a study of PD-L1 blockade in urothelial cancer. The repertoire was sequenced with immunoSEQ multiplex PCR; TCRdb's copy has only in-frame clones and lacks some. The profile covers more than 45,000 clones, with approximately 83% appearing a single time and around 16% taken by the ten largest. Sample: PBMCs, taken around atezolizumab (anti-PD-L1) treatment. Receptors originate from a man aged 55-75 years with urothelial cancer.

The chain recombines TRBV29-1 with TRBJ1-5, with a weak D call TRBD1 (5 bases). V lost 6 bases and J 6 bases, leaving 15 bases between the germline ends. There are 13 residues in the CDR3. CDR1 is SQVTM, CDR2 ANQGSEA, per germline. The CDR3 loop reads CSVRNRGGQPQHF. The CDR3 DNA sequence: TGCAGCGTCCGGAATAGGGGAGGTCAGCCCCAGCATTTT.

The gene calls are TRBV20-1 and TRBJ2-1; D gene ambiguous. In germline, CDR1 is DFQATT, CDR2 SNEGSKA (reference sequence). V shed 5 bases and J shed 5 bases, with 7 bases lying between them. This CDR3 is 11 amino acids long. The CDR3 DNA reads as TGCAGTGCTCCTACTAACAATGAGCAGTTCTTC. It is translated as CSAPTNNEQFF.

The rearrangement joins TRBV15 to TRBJ2-2; no definite D call. Trimming cost V 0 bases and J 6 bases, with 8 bases left between them. The germline V gene has CDR1 LNHNV and CDR2 YYDKDF (reference sequence). The CDR3 runs to 14 residues. CDR3 DNA: TGTGCCACCAGCAGAGATAGCCCGGCCGGGGAGCTGTTTTTT. Translating gives CATSRDSPAGELFF. Based on the CDR3 plus reference TRBV15 and TRBJ2-2, the full variable domain is DAMVIQNPRYQVTQFGKPVTLSCSQTLNHNVMYWYQQKSSQAPKLLFHYYDKDFNNEADTPDNFQSRRPNTSFCFLDIRSPGLGDTAMYLCATSRDSPAGELFFGEGSRLTVL.

The V call is TRBV6-1, the J call TRBJ1-6, with a weak D call TRBD1 (6 bases). CDR3 length: 14 residues. CDR1 is MNHNS and CDR2 is SASEGT in the germline V gene. V lost 11 bases to trimming and J lost 1 base, with 12 bases between them. The CDR3 DNA is TGTGCCGGGAACGACAGGTCCTATAATTCACCCCTCCACTTT. It is translated as CAGNDRSYNSPLHF.

The J gene is TRBJ2-7, the V gene TRBV5-6; 8 bases map to TRBD1. Germline assignment: CDR1 SGHDT and CDR2 YYEEEE. Trimming cost V 7 bases and J 6 bases; bases outside gene matches: 3. This CDR3 is 11 amino acids long. CDR3 region: CASHTGGEQYF. Here the CDR3 DNA reads TGTGCCAGCCACACAGGGGGCGAGCAGTACTTC.

The chain joins TRBV28 to TRBJ2-5, with D possibly being TRBD2 (7 bases). Trimming stripped 6 bases from V and 4 bases from J, with 27 bases between. The CDR3 spans 18 residues. Per the germline V gene, CDR1 is MDHEN and CDR2 is SYDVKM. The CDR3 loop is CASSQWGGRPVPGETQYF. The CDR3, as DNA: TGTGCCAGCAGCCAGTGGGGGGGCCGGCCGGTTCCGGGAGAGACCCAGTACTTC.

A single count supports this clone. The chain combines TRBV9 with TRBJ1-2; D is unresolved. The CDR3 extends over 16 amino acids. V was clipped by 3 bases and J by 3 bases, with 18 bases between them. The germline V gene has CDR1 SGDLS and CDR2 YYNGEE. The CDR3 loop is CASSALPGREYYGYTF. The DNA for the CDR3 is TGTGCCAGCAGCGCACTGCCGGGCCGGGAATACTATGGCTACACCTTC. Variable domain in full (rest from reference TRBV9 and TRBJ1-2): DSGVTQTPKHLITATGQRVTLRCSPRSGDLSVYWYQQSLDQGLQFLIQYYNGEERAKGNILERFSAQQFPDLHSELNLSSLELGDSALYFCASSALPGREYYGYTFGSGTRLTVV.

This chain connects TRBV5-1 to TRBJ2-6; the D gene is possibly TRBD2 (5 bases). CDR1 is SGHRS and CDR2 is YFSETQ in the germline V gene. This CDR3 is 16 amino acids long. V lost 1 base to trimming and J lost 0 bases, with 8 bases between them. CDR3 in DNA: TGCGCCAGCAGCTTGTCGGGAAGCTCTGGGGCCAACGTCCTGACTTTC. Amino acid sequence: CASSLSGSSGANVLTF. Supplemented by reference TRBV5-1 and TRBJ2-6, the full variable domain reads KAGVTQTPRYLIKTRGQQVTLSCSPISGHRSVSWYQQTPGQGLQFLFEYFSETQRNKGNFPGRFSGRQFSNSRSEMNVSTLELGDSALYLCASSLSGSSGANVLTFGAGSRLTVL.

V is TRBV6-5 and J is TRBJ2-7; the D gene is possibly TRBD1 (5 bases). Germline V lookup: CDR1 MNHEY, CDR2 SVGAGI. There are 15 residues in the CDR3. The V end was cut by 1 base, the J end by 3 bases, with 13 bases between. CDR3 residues: CASSYLGLWSYEQYF. The CDR3 DNA reads TGTGCCAGCAGTTACTTGGGGCTTTGGAGCTACGAGCAGTACTTC.

This chain's CDR3 is CASSLAIDRANQPQHF. Written as DNA, the CDR3 is TGTGCCAGCAGCTTAGCCATTGACAGGGCCAATCAGCCCCAGCATTTT. The chain links TRBV7-2 to TRBJ1-5, with 7 bases fitting TRBD1. The CDR3 loop spans 16 amino acids. Germline V gives CDR1 SGHTA, CDR2 FQGNSA. V lost 0 bases and J lost 3; bases outside the gene matches: 5.

This chain uses TRBV11-3 with TRBJ2-3; D not resolved. The ends were cut back, 1 base at V and 6 bases at J, with 8 bases in the middle. This CDR3 region has 13 residues. Germline CDR1 SGHNT, CDR2 YENEEA. This chain's CDR3 is CASSLVEHDTQYF. The CDR3, as DNA: TGTGCCAGCAGCTTAGTGGAGCACGATACGCAGTATTTT.

This clone was counted a few times. The chain is built from TRBV18 and TRBJ2-2, with TRBD1 as a possible D gene (6 bases). The CDR3 spans 16 residues. Per the germline V gene, CDR1 is KGHSH and CDR2 is LQKENI. Trimming took off 3 bases at V and 0 bases at J, with 11 bases between the two ends. This chain's CDR3 is CASSPSTGSNTGELFF. The DNA for the CDR3 is TGTGCCAGCTCACCGTCGACAGGCTCGAACACCGGGGAGCTGTTTTTT.

The V and J genes are TRBV10-3 and TRBJ1-2; TRBD1 aligns across 8 bases. V gave up 0 bases and J gave up 7 bases; unmatched junction bases: 4. CDR3 length: 14 residues. Germline CDR1 ENHRY, CDR2 SYGVKD. CDR3 residues: CAISESSTGGGYTF. The CDR3 coding sequence is TGTGCCATCAGTGAGTCTAGCACAGGGGGTGGCTACACCTTC.

The chain couples TRBV7-2 to TRBJ1-4; 9 bases are shared with TRBD1. V lost 0 bases and J lost 0; bases outside the gene matches: 5. The CDR3 extends over 18 amino acids. From germline, CDR1 is SGHTA and CDR2 FQGNSA. This CDR3 reads CASSLARRTGATNEKLFF. The DNA for the CDR3 is TGTGCCAGCAGCTTAGCCCGGAGGACAGGGGCAACTAATGAAAAACTGTTTTTT.

V usage is TRBV7-9 and J usage is TRBJ2-5; D gene uncertain. This CDR3 is 14 amino acids long. Trimming left V 4 bases short and J 1 base short, with 10 bases between. Germline loops: CDR1 SEHNR, CDR2 FQNEAQ (reference sequence). The DNA of the CDR3 is TGTGCCAGCAGCTCCGGTAATGTCCAAGAGACCCAGTACTTC. It yields the protein CASSSGNVQETQYF.

V usage is TRBV19 and J usage is TRBJ2-1, with TRBD2 identical over 12 bases. This CDR3 is built from 17 residues. Trimming cost V 3 bases and J 3 bases; bases outside gene matches: 6. The germline gives CDR1 LNHDA, CDR2 SQIVND (reference sequence). CDR3 nucleotide sequence: TGTGCCAGTAGTATGGCTAGCGGGGGGGCCCTCTACAATGAGCAGTTCTTC. Its translation is CASSMASGGALYNEQFF.

The V call is TRBV2, the J call TRBJ2-5, with D perhaps matching TRBD1 (6 bases). Trimming pared 2 bases from V and 4 bases from J, leaving 14 bases between. Germline CDR1 is SNHLY and CDR2 is FYNNEI. The CDR3 consists of 15 residues. CDR3 sequence (DNA): TGTGCCAGCAGTGAACAGGGATTCAGGGGAGAGACCCAGTACTTC. This codes for CASSEQGFRGETQYF. Filled out from reference TRBV2 and TRBJ2-5, the complete variable domain reads EPEVTQTPSHQVTQMGQEVILRCVPISNHLYFYWYRQILGQKVEFLVSFYNNEISEKSEIFDDQFSVERPDGSNFTLKIRSTKLEDSAMYFCASSEQGFRGETQYFGPGTRLLVL.

CDR3 region: CASKESTGNNEQFF. The CDR3 coding sequence is TGCGCCAGCAAGGAGTCGACAGGAAACAATGAGCAGTTCTTC. The gene calls are TRBV5-1 and TRBJ2-1, with a weak D call TRBD1 (6 bases). V was clipped by 6 bases and J by 5 bases, with 15 bases between them. Per germline, CDR1 SGHRS and CDR2 YFSETQ. The CDR3 runs 14 residues.

The rearrangement joins TRBV19 to TRBJ1-2, with D possibly TRBD1 on 6 matching bases. V gave up 8 bases and J gave up 8 bases, with 18 bases separating them. This CDR3 has 13 amino acids. Germline CDR1 reads LNHDA; CDR2 reads SQIVND (reference sequence). In DNA, the CDR3 is TGTGCCAGTTCTGACAGGCGGTTAGGGGGCTACACCTTC. Its protein product is CASSDRRLGGYTF.

This clone was observed a single time. The chain has TRBV11-2 and TRBJ1-2, with a weak D call TRBD1 (5 bases). Germline V CDR1 and CDR2: SGHAT, FQNNGV. The V and J ends lost 4 bases and 8 bases respectively, with 14 bases between them. The CDR3 has 13 amino acids. The CDR3 spells CASSSRVAGGYTF. CDR3 nucleotides: TGTGCCAGCAGCTCCAGGGTGGCGGGAGGCTACACCTTC.

J is TRBJ1-1 and V is TRBV30, with TRBD1 matching 7 bases. This CDR3 is 13 amino acids long. Germline V gives CDR1 GTSNPN, CDR2 SVGIG (reference sequence). Trimming at V came to 3 bases and at J to 1 base, leaving 2 bases not matched to a gene. This CDR3 is CAWRGTENTEAFF. DNA of the CDR3: TGTGCCTGGAGAGGGACAGAGAACACTGAAGCTTTCTTT.

The genes are TRBV4-2 and TRBJ1-5, with 9 positions matching TRBD1. V was clipped by 1 base and J by 4 bases; unmatched bases: 8. This CDR3 is built from 17 residues. CDR1 is LGHNA, CDR2 YNFKEQ, per germline. The CDR3 spells CASSQVGRTGENQPQHF. For the CDR3, the DNA is TGTGCCAGCAGCCAAGTGGGAAGGACAGGGGAAAATCAGCCCCAGCATTTT.